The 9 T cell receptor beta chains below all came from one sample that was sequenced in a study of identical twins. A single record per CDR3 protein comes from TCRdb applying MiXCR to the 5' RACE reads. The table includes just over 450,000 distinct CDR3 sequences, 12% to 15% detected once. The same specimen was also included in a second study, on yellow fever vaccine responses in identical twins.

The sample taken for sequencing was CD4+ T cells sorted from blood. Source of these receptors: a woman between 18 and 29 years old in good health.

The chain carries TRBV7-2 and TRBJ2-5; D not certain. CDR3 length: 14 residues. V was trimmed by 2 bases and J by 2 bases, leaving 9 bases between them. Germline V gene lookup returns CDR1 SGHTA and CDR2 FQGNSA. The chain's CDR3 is CASSLSGLQETQYF. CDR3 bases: TGTGCCAGCAGCTTATCGGGTCTTCAAGAGACCCAGTACTTC.

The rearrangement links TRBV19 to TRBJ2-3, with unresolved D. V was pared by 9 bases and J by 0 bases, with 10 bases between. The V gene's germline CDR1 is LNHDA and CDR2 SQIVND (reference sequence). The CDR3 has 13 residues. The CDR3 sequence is CASRIRSTDTQYF. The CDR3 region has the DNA TGTGCCAGCCGCATCCGTAGCACAGATACGCAGTATTTT.

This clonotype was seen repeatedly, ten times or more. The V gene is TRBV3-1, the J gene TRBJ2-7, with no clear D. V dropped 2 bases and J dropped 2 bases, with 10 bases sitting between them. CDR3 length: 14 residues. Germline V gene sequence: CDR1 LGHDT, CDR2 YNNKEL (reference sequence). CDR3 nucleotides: TGTGCCAGCAGCCAATTCCAGTCTACCTACGAGCAGTACTTC. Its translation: CASSQFQSTYEQYF.

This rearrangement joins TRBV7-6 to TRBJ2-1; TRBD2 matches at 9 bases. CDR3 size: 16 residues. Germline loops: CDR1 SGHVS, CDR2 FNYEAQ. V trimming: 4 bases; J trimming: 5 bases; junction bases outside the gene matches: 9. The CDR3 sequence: CASSSIAGVVHNEQFF. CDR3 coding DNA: TGTGCCAGCAGCTCTATAGCGGGAGTGGTCCACAATGAGCAGTTCTTC.

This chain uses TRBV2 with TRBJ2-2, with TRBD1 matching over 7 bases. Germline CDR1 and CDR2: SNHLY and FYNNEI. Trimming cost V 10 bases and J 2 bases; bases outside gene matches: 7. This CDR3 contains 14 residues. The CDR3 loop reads CATQQGSNTGELFF. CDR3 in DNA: TGTGCCACCCAACAGGGGAGCAACACCGGGGAGCTGTTTTTT.

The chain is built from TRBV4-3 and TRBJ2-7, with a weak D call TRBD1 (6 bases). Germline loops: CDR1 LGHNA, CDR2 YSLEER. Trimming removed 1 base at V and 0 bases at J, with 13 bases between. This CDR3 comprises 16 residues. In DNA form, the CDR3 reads TGCGCCAGCAGCCAAGTGGTACAGGGCAACTCCTACGAGCAGTACTTC. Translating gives CASSQVVQGNSYEQYF.

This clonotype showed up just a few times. In DNA form, the CDR3 reads TGTGCCAGCAGCTTATTAGGGACAGGGGTCCACGAGCAGTACTTC. The encoded protein is CASSLLGTGVHEQYF. The V gene is TRBV7-2, the J gene TRBJ2-7; TRBD1 agrees at 10 bases. The germline gives CDR1 SGHTA, CDR2 FQGNSA. The V gene end was trimmed by 2 bases and the J gene end by 5 bases; junction bases not matched to a gene: 6. This CDR3 is built from 15 residues.

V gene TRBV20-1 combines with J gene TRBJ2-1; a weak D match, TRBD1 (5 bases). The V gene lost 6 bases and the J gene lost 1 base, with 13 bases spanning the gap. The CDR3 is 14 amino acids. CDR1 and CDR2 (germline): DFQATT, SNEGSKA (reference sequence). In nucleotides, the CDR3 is TGCAGTGCCTTCCGACAGCCTTCCTACAATGAGCAGTTCTTC. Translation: CSAFRQPSYNEQFF.

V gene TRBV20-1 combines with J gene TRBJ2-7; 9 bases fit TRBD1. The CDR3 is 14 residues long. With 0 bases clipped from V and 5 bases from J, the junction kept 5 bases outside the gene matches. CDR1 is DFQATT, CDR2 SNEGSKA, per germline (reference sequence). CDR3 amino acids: CSARDRGQGNEQYF. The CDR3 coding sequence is TGCAGTGCTAGAGATAGGGGACAGGGAAACGAGCAGTACTTC.